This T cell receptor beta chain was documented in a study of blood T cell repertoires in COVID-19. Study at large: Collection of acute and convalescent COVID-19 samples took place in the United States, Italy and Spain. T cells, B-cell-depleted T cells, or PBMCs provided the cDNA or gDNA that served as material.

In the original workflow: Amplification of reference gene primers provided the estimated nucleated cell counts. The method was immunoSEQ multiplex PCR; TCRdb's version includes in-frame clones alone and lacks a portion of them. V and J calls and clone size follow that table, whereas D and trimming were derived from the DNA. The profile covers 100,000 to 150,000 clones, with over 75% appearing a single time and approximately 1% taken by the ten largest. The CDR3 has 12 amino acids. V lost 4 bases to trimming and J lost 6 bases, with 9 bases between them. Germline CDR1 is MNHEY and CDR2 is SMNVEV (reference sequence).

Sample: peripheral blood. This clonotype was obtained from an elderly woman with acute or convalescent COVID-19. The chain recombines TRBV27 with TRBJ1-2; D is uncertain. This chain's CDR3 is CASSSQIDGYTF. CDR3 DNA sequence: TGTGCCAGCAGTTCTCAGATCGATGGCTACACCTTC.